This T cell receptor (beta chain) was sequenced for a study of circulating and synovial CD4+ cells in juvenile arthritis. Study findings and constraints: Overlap with synovium rose as more T cells were sequenced. CPL versus bulk CD4 samples: T cell genome counts differed by at least an order of magnitude.

Samples derive from patients with active juvenile idiopathic arthritis. A note on this clone: What it binds is not known.

Looked up from germline, CDR1 is SGHNT and CDR2 is YYREEE (reference sequence). This CDR3 has 16 amino acids. V lost 1 base, J lost 2 bases, and 7 bases stayed unmatched. Produced via immunoSEQ multiplex PCR; TCRdb's table is partial and in-frame only. The sample contains 39,000 or so clones, roughly 94% of which appear only once. The source of this sequence is a human donor with juvenile idiopathic arthritis. The sample was CD4+ T cells from blood. J is TRBJ2-3 and V is TRBV5-4; 7 bases line up with TRBD2. CDR3 amino acids: CASSLRTREDTDTQYF. CDR3 DNA: TGTGCCAGCAGCTTGAGGACTAGAGAGGACACAGATACGCAGTATTTT. Using reference TRBV5-4 and TRBJ2-3 for the parts outside the CDR3, the full variable domain is ETGVTQSPTHLIKTRGQQVTLRCSSQSGHNTVSWYQQALGQGPQFIFQYYREEENGRGNFPPRFSGLQFPNYSSELNVNALELDDSALYLCASSLRTREDTDTQYFGPGTRLTVL.